This T cell receptor (beta chain) was sequenced in a study of shared clonotypes between healthy human individuals. The CDR3 is 15 residues long. V was clipped by 2 bases and J by 8 bases, with 14 bases between them. Per the germline V gene, CDR1 is SGHNT and CDR2 is YYREEE (reference sequence). Genomic DNA of every subset was divided equally among multiple immunoSEQ plates. TCRdb's table, derived via immunoSEQ multiplex PCR, lists solely in-frame clones and lacks some. The sample lists about 1 million clones; about 77% were seen once. This clone was seen repeatedly, ten times or more. The V gene is TRBV5-4, the J gene TRBJ1-6; D is perhaps TRBD1 (6 bases). This clonotype was obtained from a man aged 18 to 29 in good health. Sequencing used memory CD4+ T cells sorted from blood. The subset is: CD45RA-negative fraction. The CDR3 DNA sequence: TGTGCCAGCAGCTTAAGGGGGAGTAGAGATTCACCCCTCCACTTT. This gives the protein CASSLRGSRDSPLHF.